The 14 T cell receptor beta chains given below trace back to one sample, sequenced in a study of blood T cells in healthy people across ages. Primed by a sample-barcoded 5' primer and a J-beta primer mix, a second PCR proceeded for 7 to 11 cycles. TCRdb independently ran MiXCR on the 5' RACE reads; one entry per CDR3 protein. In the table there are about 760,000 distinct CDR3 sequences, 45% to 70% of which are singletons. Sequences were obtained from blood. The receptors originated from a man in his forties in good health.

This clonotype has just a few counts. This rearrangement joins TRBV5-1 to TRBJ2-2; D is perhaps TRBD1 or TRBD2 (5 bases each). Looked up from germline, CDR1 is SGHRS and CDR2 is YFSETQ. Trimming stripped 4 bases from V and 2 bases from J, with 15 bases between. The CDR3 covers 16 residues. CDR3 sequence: CASSVGTGSNTGELFF. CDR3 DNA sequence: TGCGCCAGCAGCGTGGGGACCGGGTCAAACACCGGGGAGCTGTTTTTT.

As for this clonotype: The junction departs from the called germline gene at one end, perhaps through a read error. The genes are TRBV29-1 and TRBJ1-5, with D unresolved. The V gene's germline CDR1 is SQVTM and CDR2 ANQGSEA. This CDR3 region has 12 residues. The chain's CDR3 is CSVADGDQSQHF. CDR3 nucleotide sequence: TGCAGCGTTGCCGACGGGGATCAGTCCCAGCATTTT.

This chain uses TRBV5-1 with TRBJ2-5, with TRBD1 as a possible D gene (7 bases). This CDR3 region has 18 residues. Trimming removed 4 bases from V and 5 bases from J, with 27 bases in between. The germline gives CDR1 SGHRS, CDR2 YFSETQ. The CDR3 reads CASSLEYRGGPTMETQYF. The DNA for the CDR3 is TGCGCCAGCAGCCTGGAATACAGGGGAGGCCCGACCATGGAGACCCAGTACTTC.

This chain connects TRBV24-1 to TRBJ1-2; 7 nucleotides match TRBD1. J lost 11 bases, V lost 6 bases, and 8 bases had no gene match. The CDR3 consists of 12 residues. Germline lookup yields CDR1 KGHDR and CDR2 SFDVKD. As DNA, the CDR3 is TGTGCCACCAGTTTACAGGGGTCTTTATACACCTTC. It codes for CATSLQGSLYTF.

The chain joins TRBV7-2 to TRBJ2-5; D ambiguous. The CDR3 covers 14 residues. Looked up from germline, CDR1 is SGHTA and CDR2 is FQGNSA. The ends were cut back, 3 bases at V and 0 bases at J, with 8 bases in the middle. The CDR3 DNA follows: TGTGCCAGCAGCTTCAATGTCAACCAAGAGACCCAGTACTTC. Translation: CASSFNVNQETQYF.

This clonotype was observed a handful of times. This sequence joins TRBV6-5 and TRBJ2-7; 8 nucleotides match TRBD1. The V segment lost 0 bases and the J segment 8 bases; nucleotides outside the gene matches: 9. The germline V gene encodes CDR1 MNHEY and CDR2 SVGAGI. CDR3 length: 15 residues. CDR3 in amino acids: CASSYSRDRTGKQYF. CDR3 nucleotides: TGTGCCAGCAGTTACTCCAGGGACAGGACGGGAAAGCAGTACTTC.

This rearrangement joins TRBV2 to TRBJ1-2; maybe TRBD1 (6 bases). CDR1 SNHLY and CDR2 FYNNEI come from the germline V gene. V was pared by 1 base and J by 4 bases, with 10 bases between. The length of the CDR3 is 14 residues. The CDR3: CASSEVGGSYGYTF. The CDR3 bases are TGTGCCAGCAGTGAAGTAGGGGGTAGCTATGGCTACACCTTC.

The CDR3 sequence: CATRQGNYGYTF. The CDR3 nucleotides are TGTGCCACCCGACAGGGAAACTATGGCTACACCTTC. The chain recombines TRBV15 with TRBJ1-2; 7 bases match TRBD1. CDR1 is LNHNV and CDR2 is YYDKDF in the germline V gene (reference sequence). This CDR3 has 12 residues. Trimming took 8 bases from V and 2 from J; bases not matched to a gene: 2.

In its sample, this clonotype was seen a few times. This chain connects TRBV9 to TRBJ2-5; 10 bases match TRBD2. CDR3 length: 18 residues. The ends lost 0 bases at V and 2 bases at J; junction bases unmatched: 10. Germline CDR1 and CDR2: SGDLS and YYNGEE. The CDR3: CASSVDYLAGVCQETQYF. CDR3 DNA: TGTGCCAGCAGCGTAGATTATCTAGCGGGAGTCTGTCAAGAGACCCAGTACTTC.

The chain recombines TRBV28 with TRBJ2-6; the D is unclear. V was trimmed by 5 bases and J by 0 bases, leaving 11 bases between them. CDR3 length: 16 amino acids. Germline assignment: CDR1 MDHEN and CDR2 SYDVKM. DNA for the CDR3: TGTGCCAGCAGTGGCGCCCCGCGCTCTGGGGCCAACGTCCTGACTTTC. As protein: CASSGAPRSGANVLTF.

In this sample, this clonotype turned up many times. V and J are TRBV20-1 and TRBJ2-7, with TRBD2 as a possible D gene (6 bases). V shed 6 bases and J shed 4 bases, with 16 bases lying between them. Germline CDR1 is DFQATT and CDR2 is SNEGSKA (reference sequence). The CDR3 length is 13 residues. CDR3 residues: CSAQSWREYEQYF. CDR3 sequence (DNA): TGCAGTGCCCAGTCTTGGAGGGAATACGAGCAGTACTTC.

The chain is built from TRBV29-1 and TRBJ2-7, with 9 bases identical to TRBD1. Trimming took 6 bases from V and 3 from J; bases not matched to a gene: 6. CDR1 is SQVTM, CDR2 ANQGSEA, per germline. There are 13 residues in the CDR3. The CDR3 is CSVTRQGVYEQYF. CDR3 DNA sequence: TGCAGCGTCACAAGACAGGGGGTCTACGAGCAGTACTTC.

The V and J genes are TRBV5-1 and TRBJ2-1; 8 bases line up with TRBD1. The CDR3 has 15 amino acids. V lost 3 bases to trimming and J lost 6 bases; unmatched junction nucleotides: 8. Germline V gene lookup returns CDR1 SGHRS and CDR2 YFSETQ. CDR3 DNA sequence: TGCGCCAGCAGCTCGCCGGACAGGGTGGGCAATGAGCAGTTCTTC. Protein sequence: CASSSPDRVGNEQFF.

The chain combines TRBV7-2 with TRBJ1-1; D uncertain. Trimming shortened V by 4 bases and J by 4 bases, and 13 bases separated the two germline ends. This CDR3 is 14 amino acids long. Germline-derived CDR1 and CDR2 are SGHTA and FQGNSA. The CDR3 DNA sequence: TGTGCCAGCAGCTCCACCCTTCGGGGCACTGAAGCTTTCTTT. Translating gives CASSSTLRGTEAFF.